The T cell receptor (beta chain) described here comes from a study of control samples from healthy donors and cancer patients. Some clones are missing from TCRdb's copy, which holds only in-frame ones; the method was immunoSEQ multiplex PCR. The sample contains about 150,000 clones, 93% of which appear only once. The CDR3 totals 13 residues. Germline V gene sequence: CDR1 SGHRS, CDR2 YFSETQ. Trimming took 4 bases from V and 3 from J, leaving 10 bases between them. The chain couples TRBV5-1 to TRBJ1-2; maybe TRBD1 (6 bases). The sequenced sample was blood. The sequence derives from a man aged 45-65 years in good health. CDR3 sequence reads: CASSTTGDYGYTF. The DNA of the CDR3 is TGCGCCAGCAGCACGACAGGAGACTATGGCTACACCTTC.